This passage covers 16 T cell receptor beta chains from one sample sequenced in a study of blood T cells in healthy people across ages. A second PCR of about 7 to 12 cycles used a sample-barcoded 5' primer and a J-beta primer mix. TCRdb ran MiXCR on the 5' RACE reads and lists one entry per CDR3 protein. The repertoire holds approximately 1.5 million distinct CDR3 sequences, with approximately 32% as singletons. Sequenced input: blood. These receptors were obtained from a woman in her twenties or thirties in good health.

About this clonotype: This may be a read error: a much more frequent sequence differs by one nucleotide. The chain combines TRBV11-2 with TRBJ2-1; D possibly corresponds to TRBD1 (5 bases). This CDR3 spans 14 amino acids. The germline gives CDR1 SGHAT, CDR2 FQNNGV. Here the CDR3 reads CAGSSQGTYNEQFF. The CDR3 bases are TGTGCCGGCAGCTCTCAGGGTACCTACAATGAGCAGTTCTTC.

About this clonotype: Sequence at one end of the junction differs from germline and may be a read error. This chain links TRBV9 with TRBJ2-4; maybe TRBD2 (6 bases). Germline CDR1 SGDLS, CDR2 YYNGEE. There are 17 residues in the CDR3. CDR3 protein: CASSVGFWGLNYNEQYF. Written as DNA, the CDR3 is TGTGCCAGTAGCGTGGGTTTTTGGGGACTTAACTACAATGAGCAGTACTTC.

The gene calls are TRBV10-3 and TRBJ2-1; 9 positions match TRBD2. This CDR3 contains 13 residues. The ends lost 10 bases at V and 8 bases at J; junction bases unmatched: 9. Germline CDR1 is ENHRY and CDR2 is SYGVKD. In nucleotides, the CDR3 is TGTGCCACCCGACTAGCGGCTTGCGATGAGCAGTTCTTC. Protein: CATRLAACDEQFF.

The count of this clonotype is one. The CDR3 loop is CASSPRTHTPQETQYF. In DNA, the CDR3 is TGTGCCAGCAGCCCCCGTACCCATACTCCCCAAGAGACCCAGTACTTC. The gene calls are TRBV3-1 and TRBJ2-5; D unresolved. The CDR3 sequence is 16 residues long. Germline CDR1 reads LGHDT; CDR2 reads YNNKEL (reference sequence). Between the trimmed V and J ends, which lost 4 bases and 1 base, there was a span of 16 bases.

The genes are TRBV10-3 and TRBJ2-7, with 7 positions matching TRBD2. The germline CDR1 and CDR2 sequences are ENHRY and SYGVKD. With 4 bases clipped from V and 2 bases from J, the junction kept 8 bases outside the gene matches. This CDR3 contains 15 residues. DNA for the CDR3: TGTGCCATCAGTGGGGGGGGGACGCGTGCCTACGAGCAGTACTTC. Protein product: CAISGGGTRAYEQYF.

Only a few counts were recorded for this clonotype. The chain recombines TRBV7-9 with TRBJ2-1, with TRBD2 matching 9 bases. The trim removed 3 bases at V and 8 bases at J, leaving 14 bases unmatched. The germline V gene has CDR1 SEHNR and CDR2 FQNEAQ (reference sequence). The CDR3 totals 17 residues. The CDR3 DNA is TGTGCCAGCAGCTTTGGTAGCGGGAGTGGGGTAGTTCATGAGCAGTTCTTC. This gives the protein CASSFGSGSGVVHEQFF.

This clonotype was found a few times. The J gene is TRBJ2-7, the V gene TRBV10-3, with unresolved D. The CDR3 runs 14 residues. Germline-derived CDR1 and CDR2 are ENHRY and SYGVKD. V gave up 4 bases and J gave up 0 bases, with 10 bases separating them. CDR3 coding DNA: TGTGCCATCAGTGGGTTGGAGAGCTCCTACGAGCAGTACTTC. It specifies CAISGLESSYEQYF.

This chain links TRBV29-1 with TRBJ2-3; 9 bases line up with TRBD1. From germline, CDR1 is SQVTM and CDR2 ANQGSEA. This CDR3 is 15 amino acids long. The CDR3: CSVTFRDRAGDTQYF. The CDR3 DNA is TGCAGTGTAACCTTCCGGGACAGGGCGGGAGATACGCAGTATTTT.

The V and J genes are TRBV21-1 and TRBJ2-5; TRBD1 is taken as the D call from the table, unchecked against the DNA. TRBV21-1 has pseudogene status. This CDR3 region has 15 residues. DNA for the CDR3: TGTGCCAGCAGGCCCCCCTGGCGGTTCTGGGAGACCCAGTACTTC. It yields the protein CASRPPWRFWETQYF.

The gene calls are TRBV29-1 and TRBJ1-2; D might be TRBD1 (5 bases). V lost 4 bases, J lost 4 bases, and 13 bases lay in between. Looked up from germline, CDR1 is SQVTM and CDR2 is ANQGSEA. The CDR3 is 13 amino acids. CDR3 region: CSVVKGSGYGYTF. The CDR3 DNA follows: TGCAGCGTTGTAAAGGGGAGCGGCTATGGCTACACCTTC.

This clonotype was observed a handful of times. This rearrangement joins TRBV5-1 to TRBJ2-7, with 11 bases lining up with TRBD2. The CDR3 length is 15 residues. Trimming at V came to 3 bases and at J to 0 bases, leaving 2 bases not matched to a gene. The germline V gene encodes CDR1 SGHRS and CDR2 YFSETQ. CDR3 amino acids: CASSWTSGYSYEQYF. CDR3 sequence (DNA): TGCGCCAGCAGCTGGACTAGCGGGTACTCCTACGAGCAGTACTTC.

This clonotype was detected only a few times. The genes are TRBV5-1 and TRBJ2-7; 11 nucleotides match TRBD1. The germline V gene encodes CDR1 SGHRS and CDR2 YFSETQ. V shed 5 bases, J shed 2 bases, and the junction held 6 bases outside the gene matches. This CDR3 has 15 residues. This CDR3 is CASRAGTGGPYEQYF. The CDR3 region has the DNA TGCGCCAGCAGGGCCGGGACAGGGGGGCCCTACGAGCAGTACTTC.

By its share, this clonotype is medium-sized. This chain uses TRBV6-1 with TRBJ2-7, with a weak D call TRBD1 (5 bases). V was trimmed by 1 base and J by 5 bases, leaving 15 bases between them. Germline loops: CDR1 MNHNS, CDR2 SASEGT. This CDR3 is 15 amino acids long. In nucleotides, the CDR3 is TGTGCCAGCAGTGAAGGAGGCAGGGATATTGACGAGCAGTACTTC. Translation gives CASSEGGRDIDEQYF.

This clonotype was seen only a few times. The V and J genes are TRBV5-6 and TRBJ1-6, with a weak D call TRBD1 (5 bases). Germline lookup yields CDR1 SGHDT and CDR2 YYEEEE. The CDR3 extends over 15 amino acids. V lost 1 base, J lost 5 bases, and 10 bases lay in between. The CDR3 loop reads CASSLWKGHNSPLHF. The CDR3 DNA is TGTGCCAGCAGCTTGTGGAAGGGACATAATTCACCCCTCCACTTT.

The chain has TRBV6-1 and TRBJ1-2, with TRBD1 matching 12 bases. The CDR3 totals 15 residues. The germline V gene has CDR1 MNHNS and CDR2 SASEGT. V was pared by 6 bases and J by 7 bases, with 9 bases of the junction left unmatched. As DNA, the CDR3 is TGTGCCAGCAGCTACCTGGGACAGGGGGCCGGTGGCTACACCTTC. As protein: CASSYLGQGAGGYTF.

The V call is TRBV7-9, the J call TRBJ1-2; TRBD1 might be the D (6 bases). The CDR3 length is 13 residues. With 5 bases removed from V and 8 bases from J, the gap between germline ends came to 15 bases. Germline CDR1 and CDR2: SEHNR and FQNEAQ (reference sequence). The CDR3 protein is CASSDSGVRGYTF. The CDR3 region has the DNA TGTGCCAGCAGCGATTCAGGGGTGAGGGGCTACACCTTC.